The 13 T cell receptor beta chains presented below share a single source sample, sequenced in a study of T cell responses to AZD1222 COVID-19 vaccine. The repertoire was sequenced with immunoSEQ multiplex PCR; TCRdb's copy has only in-frame clones and lacks some. The sample contains 200,000 to 300,000 clones, roughly 93% of which appear only once. Sequences were derived from peripheral blood, sampled on day 0 of AZD1222 vaccination. The receptor source for this set is an adult in good health.

The J gene is TRBJ1-1, the V gene TRBV7-6, with D uncertain. Trimming cost V 5 bases and J 1 base, with 11 bases left between them. This CDR3 is 14 amino acids long. From germline, CDR1 is SGHVS and CDR2 FNYEAQ. CDR3 DNA sequence: TGTGCCAGCAGCCTATCCAACACGAACACTGAAGCTTTCTTT. This encodes CASSLSNTNTEAFF.

The chain recombines TRBV2 with TRBJ2-1, with 8 positions matching TRBD2. The CDR3 is 14 amino acids. V lost 4 bases, J lost 4 bases, and 3 bases stayed unmatched. Germline V gene data show CDR1 as SNHLY and CDR2 as FYNNEI. The CDR3 loop is CASSAAGGYNEQFF. The DNA for the CDR3 is TGTGCCAGCAGTGCGGCGGGGGGTTACAATGAGCAGTTCTTC.

The V and J genes are TRBV28 and TRBJ2-5, with TRBD1 as a possible D gene (6 bases). Germline V gives CDR1 MDHEN, CDR2 SYDVKM. V was pared by 5 bases and J by 2 bases, with 12 bases between. This CDR3 is 14 amino acids long. CDR3 DNA: TGTGCCAGCAGTGAAACGGACAGTCAAGAGACCCAGTACTTC. Residues: CASSETDSQETQYF.

The chain employs TRBV7-2 and TRBJ2-5, with 8 bases identical to TRBD2. This CDR3 contains 14 residues. Germline trimming cut 4 bases from V and 6 bases from J; bases unmatched to any gene: 7. Per the germline V gene, CDR1 is SGHTA and CDR2 is FQGNSA. The CDR3 spells CASSSGASGQTQYF. The CDR3 nucleotides read TGTGCCAGCAGCTCAGGGGCTAGCGGGCAGACCCAGTACTTC.

This clone was picked up one time. The chain carries TRBV28 and TRBJ1-5, with D possibly matching TRBD1 (5 bases). Per germline, CDR1 MDHEN and CDR2 SYDVKM. Trimming left V 4 bases short and J 7 bases short, with 8 bases between. The CDR3 spans 12 residues. Here the CDR3 DNA reads TGTGCCAGCAGTTCCAGGGCCCAGCCCCAGCATTTT. Residues: CASSSRAQPQHF. The entire variable domain, with the rest obtained from reference TRBV28 and TRBJ1-5, is as follows: DVKVTQSSRYLVKRTGEKVFLECVQDMDHENMFWYRQDPGLGLRLIYFSYDVKMKEKGDIPEGYSVSREKKERFSLILESASTNQTSMYLCASSSRAQPQHFGDGTRLSIL.

Notes on this clone: One junction end does not reproduce the germline sequence, and a read error may be involved. The rearrangement links TRBV6-5 to TRBJ2-5; TRBD1 matches at 10 bases. The CDR3 has 13 residues. Germline V gives CDR1 MNHEY, CDR2 SVGAGI. CDR3 bases: TGTGCCAGCAGCCACCCGGGGACAGGGGTGACGAACTTC. Protein: CASSHPGTGVTNF.

This chain connects TRBV2 to TRBJ1-5; possibly TRBD1 for D (6 bases). The CDR3 covers 13 residues. V shed 4 bases and J shed 2 bases, with 6 bases lying between them. Germline V CDR1 and CDR2: SNHLY, FYNNEI. CDR3 coding DNA: TGTGCCAGCAGTGGGACAGGCAATCAGCCCCAGCATTTT. Amino acids: CASSGTGNQPQHF.

V gene TRBV5-6 combines with J gene TRBJ1-3; no clear D gene. Germline V gene lookup returns CDR1 SGHDT and CDR2 YYEEEE. This CDR3 region has 14 residues. Trimming removed 5 bases from V and 2 bases from J, with 11 bases in between. The CDR3 sequence: CASRLSSAGNTIYF. The CDR3 DNA reads as TGTGCCAGCAGACTCTCCAGCGCTGGAAACACCATATATTTT.

The V call is TRBV3-1 (or the pseudogene TRBV3-2), the J call TRBJ1-6, with D perhaps matching TRBD1 (6 bases). V lost 0 bases to trimming and J lost 7 bases, with 13 bases between them. The CDR3 contains 16 residues. Germline assignment: CDR1 LGHDT and CDR2 YNNKEL (reference sequence). The CDR3 sequence: CASSQDGGLGNSPLHF. DNA of the CDR3: TGTGCCAGCAGCCAAGATGGGGGGCTGGGGAATTCACCCCTCCACTTT.

The chain is built from TRBV3-1 (or the pseudogene TRBV3-2) and TRBJ1-6; TRBD1 might be the D (6 bases). Germline V gene data show CDR1 as LGHDT and CDR2 as YNNKEL (reference sequence). This CDR3 spans 15 amino acids. V was clipped by 3 bases and J by 9 bases, with 15 bases between them. The CDR3 DNA reads TGTGCCAGCAGCCAGGCGCAGGGGACGGGTTCACCCCTCCACTTT. As protein: CASSQAQGTGSPLHF.

This clone was counted only a few times. The chain employs TRBV11-2 and TRBJ2-2; D not resolved. V lost 5 bases to trimming and J lost 0 bases, with 19 bases between them. This CDR3 has 18 amino acids. Germline V gene data show CDR1 as SGHAT and CDR2 as FQNNGV. The CDR3 bases are TGTGCCAGCAGCCGACTCAGCATGCTAGGGACGAACACCGGGGAGCTGTTTTTT. Amino acid sequence: CASSRLSMLGTNTGELFF.

The chain links TRBV27 to TRBJ2-7; maybe TRBD2 (6 bases). Germline V gene data show CDR1 as MNHEY and CDR2 as SMNVEV (reference sequence). CDR3 length equals 13 residues. V was shortened by 3 bases and J by 0 bases, with 6 bases between the two germline ends. The CDR3 DNA reads TGTGCCAGCAGTTTGGGGGGCTCCTACGAGCAGTACTTC. Translated, it gives CASSLGGSYEQYF.

This chain connects TRBV6-5 to TRBJ1-5; D call uncertain. The germline V gene has CDR1 MNHEY and CDR2 SVGAGI. The V and J ends lost 2 bases and 3 bases respectively, with 14 bases between them. This CDR3 has 16 residues. The CDR3, as DNA: TGTGCCAGCAGTTACGGTTCCTCTGGGTCCAATCAGCCCCAGCATTTT. Translated: CASSYGSSGSNQPQHF.